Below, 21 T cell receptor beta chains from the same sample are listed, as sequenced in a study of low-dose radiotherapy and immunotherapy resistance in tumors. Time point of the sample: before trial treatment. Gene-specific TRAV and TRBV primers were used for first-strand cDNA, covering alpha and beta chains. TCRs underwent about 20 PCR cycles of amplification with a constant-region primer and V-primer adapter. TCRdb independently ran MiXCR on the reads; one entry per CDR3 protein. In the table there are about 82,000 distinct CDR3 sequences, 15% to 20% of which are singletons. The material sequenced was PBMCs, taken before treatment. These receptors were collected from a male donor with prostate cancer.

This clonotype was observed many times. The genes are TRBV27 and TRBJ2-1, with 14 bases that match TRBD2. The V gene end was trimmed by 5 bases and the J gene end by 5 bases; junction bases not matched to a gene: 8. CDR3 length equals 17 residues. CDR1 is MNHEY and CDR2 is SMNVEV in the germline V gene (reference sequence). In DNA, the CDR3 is TGTGCCAGCAGTCCGAGGACTAGCGGGGGGTTAAACAATGAGCAGTTCTTC. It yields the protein CASSPRTSGGLNNEQFF.

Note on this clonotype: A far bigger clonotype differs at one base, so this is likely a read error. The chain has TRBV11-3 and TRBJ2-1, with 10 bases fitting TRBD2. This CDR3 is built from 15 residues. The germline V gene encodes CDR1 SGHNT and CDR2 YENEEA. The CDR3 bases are TGTGTCAGCAGCGTAGAAAGCGGGAGGGTCGATGAGCAGTTCTTC. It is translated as CVSSVESGRVDEQFF.

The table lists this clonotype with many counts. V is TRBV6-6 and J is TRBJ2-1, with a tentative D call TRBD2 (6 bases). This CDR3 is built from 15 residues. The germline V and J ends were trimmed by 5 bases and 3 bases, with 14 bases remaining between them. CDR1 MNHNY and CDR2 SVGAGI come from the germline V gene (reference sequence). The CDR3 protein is CASSVGGSLYNEQFF. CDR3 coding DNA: TGTGCCAGCAGTGTTGGAGGGAGTCTCTACAATGAGCAGTTCTTC.

CDR3 in amino acids: CAISRKSGTGKTSYGYTF. For the CDR3, the DNA is TGTGCCATCAGTCGAAAATCCGGGACAGGGAAAACTAGCTATGGCTACACCTTC. The V and J genes are TRBV10-3 and TRBJ1-2; TRBD1 matches 9 bases. This CDR3 comprises 18 residues. The V and J ends lost 5 bases and 4 bases, in that order; junction bases with no gene match: 17. Germline CDR1 is ENHRY and CDR2 is SYGVKD.

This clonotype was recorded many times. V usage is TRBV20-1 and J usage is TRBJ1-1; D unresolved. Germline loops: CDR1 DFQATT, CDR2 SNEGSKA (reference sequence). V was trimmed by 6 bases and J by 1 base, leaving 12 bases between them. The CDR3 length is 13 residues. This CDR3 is CSAVRPGNTEAFF. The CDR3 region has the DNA TGCAGTGCGGTAAGGCCGGGGAACACTGAAGCTTTCTTT.

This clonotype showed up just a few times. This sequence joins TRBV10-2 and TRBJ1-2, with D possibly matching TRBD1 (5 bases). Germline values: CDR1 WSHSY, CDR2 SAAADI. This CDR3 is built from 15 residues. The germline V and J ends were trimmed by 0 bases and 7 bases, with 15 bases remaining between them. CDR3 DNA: TGCGCCAGCAGTGAGTCGAGGGCAGGGCGAGTTGGCTACACCTTC. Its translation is CASSESRAGRVGYTF.

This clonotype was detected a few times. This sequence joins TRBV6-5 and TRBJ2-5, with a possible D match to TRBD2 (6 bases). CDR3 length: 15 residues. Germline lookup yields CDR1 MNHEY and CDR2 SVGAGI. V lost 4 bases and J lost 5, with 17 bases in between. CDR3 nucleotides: TGTGCCAGCAGTTTTCTTCAGGGAGGCGCTGAGACCCAGTACTTC. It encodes CASSFLQGGAETQYF.

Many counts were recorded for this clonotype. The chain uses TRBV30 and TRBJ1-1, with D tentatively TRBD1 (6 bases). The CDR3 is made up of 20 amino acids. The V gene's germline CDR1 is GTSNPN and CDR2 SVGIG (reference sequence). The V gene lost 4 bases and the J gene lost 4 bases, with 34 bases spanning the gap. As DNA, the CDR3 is TGTGCCTGGATTAAATGGTTGAGTCGGTCGGCAGGGGTTGTGGGCACTGAAGCTTTCTTT. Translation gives CAWIKWLSRSAGVVGTEAFF.

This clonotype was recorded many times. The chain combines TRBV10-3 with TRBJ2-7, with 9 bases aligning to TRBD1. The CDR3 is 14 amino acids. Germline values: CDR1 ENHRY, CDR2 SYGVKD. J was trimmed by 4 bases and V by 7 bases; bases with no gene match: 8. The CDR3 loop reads CAIKLTGGSYEQYF. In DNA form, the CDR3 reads TGTGCCATCAAATTGACAGGGGGTAGTTACGAGCAGTACTTC.

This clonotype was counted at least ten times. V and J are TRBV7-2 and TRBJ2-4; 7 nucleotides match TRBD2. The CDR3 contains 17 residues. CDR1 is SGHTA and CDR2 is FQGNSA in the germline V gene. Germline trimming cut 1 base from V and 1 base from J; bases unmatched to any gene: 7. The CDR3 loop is CASSLGGGGLAKNIQYF. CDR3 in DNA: TGTGCCAGCAGCTTAGGAGGCGGGGGTCTGGCCAAAAACATTCAGTACTTC.

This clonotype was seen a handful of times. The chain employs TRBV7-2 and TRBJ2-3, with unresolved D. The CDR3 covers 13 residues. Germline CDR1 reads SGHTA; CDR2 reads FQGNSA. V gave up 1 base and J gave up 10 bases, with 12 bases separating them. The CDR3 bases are TGTGCCAGCAGCTTAGGTCGCGTCGCGGCGCAGTATTTT. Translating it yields CASSLGRVAAQYF.

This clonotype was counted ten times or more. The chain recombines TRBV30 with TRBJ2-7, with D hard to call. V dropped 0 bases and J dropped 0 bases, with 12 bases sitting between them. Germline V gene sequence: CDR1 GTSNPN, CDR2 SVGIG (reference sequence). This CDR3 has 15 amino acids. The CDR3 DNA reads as TGTGCCTGGAGTGTACTGCAGAAACGCTCCTACGAGCAGTACTTC. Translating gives CAWSVLQKRSYEQYF.

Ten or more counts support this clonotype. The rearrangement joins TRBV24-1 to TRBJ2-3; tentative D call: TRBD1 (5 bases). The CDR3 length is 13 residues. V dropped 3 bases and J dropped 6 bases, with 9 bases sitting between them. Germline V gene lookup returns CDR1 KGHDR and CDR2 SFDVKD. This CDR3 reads CATSDQYRDTQYF. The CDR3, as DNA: TGTGCCACCAGTGATCAATACAGGGATACGCAGTATTTT.

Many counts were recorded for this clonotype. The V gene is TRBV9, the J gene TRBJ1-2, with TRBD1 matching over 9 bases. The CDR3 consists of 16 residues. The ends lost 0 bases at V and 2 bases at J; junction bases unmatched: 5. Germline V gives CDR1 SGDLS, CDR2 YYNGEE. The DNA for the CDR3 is TGTGCCAGCAGCGTAGGACCAGGACAGGGGAACTATGGCTACACCTTC. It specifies CASSVGPGQGNYGYTF.

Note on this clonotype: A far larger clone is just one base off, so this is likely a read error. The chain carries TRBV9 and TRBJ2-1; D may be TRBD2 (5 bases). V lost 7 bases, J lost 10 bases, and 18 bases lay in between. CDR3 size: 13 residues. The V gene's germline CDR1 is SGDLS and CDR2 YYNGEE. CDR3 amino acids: CASGDLASYEQFF. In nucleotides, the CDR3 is TGTGCCAGCGGAGATCTAGCATCCTACGAGCAGTTCTTC. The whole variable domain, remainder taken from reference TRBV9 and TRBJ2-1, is DSGVTQTPKHLITATGQRVTLRCSPRSGDLSVYWYQQSLDQGLQFLIQYYNGEERAKGNILERFSAQQFPDLHSELNLSSLELGDSALYFCASGDLASYEQFFGPGTRLTVL.

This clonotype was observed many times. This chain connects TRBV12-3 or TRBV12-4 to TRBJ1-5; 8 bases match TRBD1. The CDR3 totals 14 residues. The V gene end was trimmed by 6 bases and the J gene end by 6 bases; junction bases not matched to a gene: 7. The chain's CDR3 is CASRKRQGIQPQHF. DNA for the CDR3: TGTGCCAGCAGGAAGAGACAGGGGATTCAGCCCCAGCATTTT.

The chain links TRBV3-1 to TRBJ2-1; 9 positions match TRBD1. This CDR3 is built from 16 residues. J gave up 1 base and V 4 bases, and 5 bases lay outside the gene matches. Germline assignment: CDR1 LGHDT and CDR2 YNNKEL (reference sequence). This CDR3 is CASSPRGTGSYNEQFF. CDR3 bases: TGTGCCAGCAGCCCTCGAGGGACAGGGTCCTACAATGAGCAGTTCTTC.

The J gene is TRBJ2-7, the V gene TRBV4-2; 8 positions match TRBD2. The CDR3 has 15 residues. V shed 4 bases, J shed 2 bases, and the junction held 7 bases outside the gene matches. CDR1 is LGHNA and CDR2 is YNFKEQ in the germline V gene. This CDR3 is CASSPQRERTYEQYF. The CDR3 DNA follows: TGTGCCAGCAGCCCCCAGCGGGAGAGGACCTACGAGCAGTACTTC.

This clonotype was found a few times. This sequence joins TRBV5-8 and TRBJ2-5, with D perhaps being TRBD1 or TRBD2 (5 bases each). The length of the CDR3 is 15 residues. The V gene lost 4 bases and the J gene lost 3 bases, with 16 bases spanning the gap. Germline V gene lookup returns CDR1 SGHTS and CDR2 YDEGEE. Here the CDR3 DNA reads TGTGCCAGCAGCGGACGCGTGGGACCAAAAGAGACCCAGTACTTC. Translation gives CASSGRVGPKETQYF. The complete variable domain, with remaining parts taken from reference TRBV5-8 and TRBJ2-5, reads EAGVTQSPTHLIKTRGQQATLRCSPISGHTSVYWYQQALGLGLQFLLWYDEGEERNRGNFPPRFSGRQFPNYSSELNVNALELEDSALYLCASSGRVGPKETQYFGPGTRLLVL.

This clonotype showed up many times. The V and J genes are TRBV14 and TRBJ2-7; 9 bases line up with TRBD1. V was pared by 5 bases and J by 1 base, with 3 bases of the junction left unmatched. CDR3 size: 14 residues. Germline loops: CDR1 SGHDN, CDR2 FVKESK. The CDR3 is CASSIGQGSYEQYF. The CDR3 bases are TGTGCCAGCAGCATAGGACAGGGGTCCTACGAGCAGTACTTC.

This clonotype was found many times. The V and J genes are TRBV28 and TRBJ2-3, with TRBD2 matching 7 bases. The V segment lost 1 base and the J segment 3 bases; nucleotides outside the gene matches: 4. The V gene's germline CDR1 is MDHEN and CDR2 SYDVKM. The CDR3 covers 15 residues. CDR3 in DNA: TGTGCCAGCAGTTTATTCGGCGGGAGTACAGATACGCAGTATTTT. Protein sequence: CASSLFGGSTDTQYF.